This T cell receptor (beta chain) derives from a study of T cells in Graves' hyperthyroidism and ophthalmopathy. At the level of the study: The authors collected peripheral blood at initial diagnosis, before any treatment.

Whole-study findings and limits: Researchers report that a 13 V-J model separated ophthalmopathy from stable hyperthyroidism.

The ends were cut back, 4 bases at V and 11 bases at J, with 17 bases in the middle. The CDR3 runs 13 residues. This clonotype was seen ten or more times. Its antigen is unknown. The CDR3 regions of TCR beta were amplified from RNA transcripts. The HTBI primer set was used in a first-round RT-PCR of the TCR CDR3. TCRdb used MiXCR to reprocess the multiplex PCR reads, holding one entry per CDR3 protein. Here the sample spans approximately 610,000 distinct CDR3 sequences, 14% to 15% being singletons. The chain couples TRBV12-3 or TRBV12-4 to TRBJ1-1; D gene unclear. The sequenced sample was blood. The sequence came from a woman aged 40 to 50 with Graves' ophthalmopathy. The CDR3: CASSYSGLGYAFF. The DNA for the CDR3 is TGTGCCAGCAGTTATTCTGGGCTCGGTTACGCTTTCTTT.